This T cell receptor (beta chain) is from a study of cytomegalovirus exposure and HLA in healthy donors. Study-wide findings and caveats: The study recorded 150 to 200 TCR beta chains that were cytomegalovirus-associated. An analysis that was carried out later associated 16,000 or so TCR beta sequences with HLA alleles at 0.05 false discovery rate.

13 Jbeta primers and 60 Vbeta primers were used for the PCR. The data were produced by immunoSEQ multiplex PCR, yet TCRdb's version contains in-frame clones alone and is incomplete. The sample lists around 130,000 clones, about 80% seen once, with under 1.5% in the top ten. As regards this clone: As yet, its antigen is unknown.

This CDR3 contains 13 residues. The germline CDR1 and CDR2 sequences are MNHNS and SASEGT. The germline V and J ends were trimmed by 4 bases and 0 bases, with 6 bases remaining between them. The sequence came from a man between 45 and 60 years old in good health and CMV-seronegative. The chain is built from TRBV6-1 and TRBJ2-5; D is undetermined. The sample consisted of PBMCs. The DNA for the CDR3 is TGTGCCAGCAGTGGGGCCTACCAAGAGACCCAGTACTTC. It specifies CASSGAYQETQYF.